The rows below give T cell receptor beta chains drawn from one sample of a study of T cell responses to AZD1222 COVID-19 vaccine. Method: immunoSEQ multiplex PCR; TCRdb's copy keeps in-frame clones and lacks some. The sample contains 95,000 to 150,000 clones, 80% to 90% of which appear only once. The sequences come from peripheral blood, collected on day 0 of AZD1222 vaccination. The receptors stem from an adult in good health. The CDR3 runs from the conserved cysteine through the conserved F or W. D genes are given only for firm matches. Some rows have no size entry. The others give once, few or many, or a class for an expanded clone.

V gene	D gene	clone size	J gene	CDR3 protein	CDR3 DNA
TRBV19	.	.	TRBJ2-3	CASKSSSLTDTQYF	TGTGCCAGTAAGTCTAGCAGCCTCACAGATACGCAGTATTTT
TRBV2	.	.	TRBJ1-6	CASSEALPSMSPLHF	TGTGCCAGCAGTGAAGCGCTTCCGAGTATGTCACCCCTCCACTTT
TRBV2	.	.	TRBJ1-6	CASSERSAGQYNSPLHF	TGTGCCAGCAGTGAACGGTCCGCTGGACAGTATAATTCACCCCTCCACTTT
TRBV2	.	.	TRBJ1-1	CASSEYRVNTEAFF	TGTGCCAGCAGTGAATACAGGGTGAACACTGAAGCTTTCTTT
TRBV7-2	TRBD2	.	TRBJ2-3	CASSPSGRAVDTQYF	TGTGCCAGCAGCCCTAGCGGGAGGGCCGTGGATACGCAGTATTTT
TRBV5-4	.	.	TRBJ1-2	CASSRYRARDHGYTF	TGTGCCAGCAGCCGTTACCGTGCAAGGGATCATGGCTACACCTTC
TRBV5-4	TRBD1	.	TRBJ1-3	CASSVPGGGNTIYF	TGTGCCAGCAGCGTCCCAGGGGGCGGAAACACCATATATTTT
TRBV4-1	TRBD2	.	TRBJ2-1	CASSHHSGSPYNEQFF	TGCGCCAGCAGCCACCATAGCGGGAGTCCCTACAATGAGCAGTTCTTC
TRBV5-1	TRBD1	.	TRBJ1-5	CASSLGTGRNQPQHF	TGCGCCAGCAGCCTGGGGACAGGACGCAATCAGCCCCAGCATTTT
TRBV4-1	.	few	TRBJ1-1	CASSQDRQSEAFF	TGCGCCAGCAGCCAAGATCGACAGAGTGAAGCTTTCTTT
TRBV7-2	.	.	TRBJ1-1	CASSLVSGATEAFF	TGTGCCAGCAGCTTAGTATCGGGTGCCACTGAAGCTTTCTTT
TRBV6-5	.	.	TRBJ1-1	CASSLGKVLAEAFF	TGTGCCAGCAGTTTAGGAAAAGTACTCGCTGAAGCTTTCTTT
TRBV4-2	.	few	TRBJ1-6	CASSQDNILNNSPLHF	TGTGCCAGCAGCCAAGATAACATCCTTAATAATTCACCCCTCCACTTT
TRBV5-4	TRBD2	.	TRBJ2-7	CASSLNGRLSYEQYF	TGTGCCAGCAGCTTGAACGGGAGGTTATCCTACGAGCAGTACTTC
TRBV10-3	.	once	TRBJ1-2	CAISDPATGGRQGPGWDYGYTF	TGTGCCATCAGTGACCCCGCTACAGGTGGACGGCAGGGGCCAGGGTGGGACTATGGCTACACCTTC
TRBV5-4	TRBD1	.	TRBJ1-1	CASSRTGLGDTEAFF	TGTGCCAGCAGCAGGACAGGCTTAGGGGACACTGAAGCTTTCTTT
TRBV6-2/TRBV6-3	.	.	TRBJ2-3	CASSSLGAGSPDTQYF	TGTGCCAGCAGTTCCCTAGGCGCGGGAAGTCCAGATACGCAGTATTTT
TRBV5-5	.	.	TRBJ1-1	CASSPFGTMNTEAFF	TGTGCCAGCAGCCCCTTCGGGACTATGAACACTGAAGCTTTCTTT
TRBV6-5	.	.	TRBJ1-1	CASSYMKNTEAFF	TGTGCCAGCAGTTACATGAAGAACACTGAAGCTTTCTTT
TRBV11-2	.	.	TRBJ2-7	CASSPGISSFYEQYF	TGTGCCAGCAGCCCAGGGATAAGCTCCTTCTACGAGCAGTACTTC
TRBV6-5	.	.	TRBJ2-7	CASSSRAEGYEQYF	TGTGCCAGCAGCTCTCGGGCAGAGGGGTACGAGCAGTACTTC
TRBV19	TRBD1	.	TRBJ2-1	CASSLRHRGSYNEQFF	TGTGCCAGTAGTCTCCGCCACAGGGGCTCCTACAATGAGCAGTTCTTC
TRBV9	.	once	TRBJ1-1	CASSVALGSPEAFF	TGTGCCAGCAGCGTAGCGTTGGGGAGCCCTGAAGCTTTCTTT
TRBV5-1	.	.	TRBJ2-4	CASSLDAAKNIQYF	TGCGCCAGCAGCTTGGATGCAGCCAAAAACATTCAGTACTTC
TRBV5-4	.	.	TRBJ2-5	CASSRAGGGGSQYF	TGTGCCAGCAGCCGGGCTGGAGGTGGGGGGTCCCAGTACTTC
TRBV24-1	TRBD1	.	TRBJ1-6	CATSSPLGRGRPSSYNSPLHF	TGTGCCACAAGTAGCCCGCTGGGTAGGGGGCGACCGAGCTCCTATAATTCACCCCTCCACTTT
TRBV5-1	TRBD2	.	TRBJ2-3	CASSLVGAGGSDTQYF	TGCGCCAGCAGCTTGGTAGGAGCGGGAGGGTCAGATACGCAGTATTTT
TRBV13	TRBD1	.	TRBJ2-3	CASSTGQGSVADTQYF	TGTGCCAGCAGCACGGGACAGGGTTCCGTCGCAGATACGCAGTATTTT
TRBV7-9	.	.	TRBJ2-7	CASSPQGSVETYEQYF	TGTGCCAGCAGCCCACAGGGCTCCGTAGAAACCTACGAGCAGTACTTC
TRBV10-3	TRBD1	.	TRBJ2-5	CAIRAGGQETQYF	TGTGCCATCAGAGCAGGGGGCCAAGAGACCCAGTACTTC
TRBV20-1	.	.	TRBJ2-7	CSASRTGARYEQYF	TGCAGTGCTAGTAGAACCGGCGCTCGCTACGAGCAGTACTTC
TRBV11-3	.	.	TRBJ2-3	CASSYSMSDTQYF	TGTGCCAGCAGCTATTCCATGTCAGATACGCAGTATTTT
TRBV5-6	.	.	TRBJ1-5	CASSSTGSNQPQHF	TGTGCCAGCAGCTCGACAGGTAGCAATCAGCCCCAGCATTTT
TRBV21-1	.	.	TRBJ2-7	CASSKRDSCSYEQYF	TGTGCCAGCAGCAAACGGGACAGCTGTTCCTACGAGCAGTACTTC
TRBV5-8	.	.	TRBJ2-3	CASSPPYTDTQYF	TGTGCCAGCAGCCCCCCTTACACAGATACGCAGTATTTT
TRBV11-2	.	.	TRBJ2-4	CASSLRLAGNIQYF	TGTGCCAGCAGCTTAAGATTGGCCGGGAACATTCAGTACTTC
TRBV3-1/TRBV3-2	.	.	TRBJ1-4	CASSQEGLGPPKKLFF	TGTGCCAGCAGCCAAGAAGGGCTGGGCCCCCCTAAAAAACTGTTTTTT
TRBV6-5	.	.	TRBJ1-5	CASSYNSNQPQHF	TGTGCCAGCAGTTACAATAGCAATCAGCCCCAGCATTTT
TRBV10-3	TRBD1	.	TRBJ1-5	CAIRMRRTGESTRVINQPQHF	TGTGCCATCAGGATGAGGCGGACAGGGGAAAGTACGAGGGTGATCAATCAGCCCCAGCATTTT
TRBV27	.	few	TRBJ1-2	CASSSVGQYGYTF	TGTGCCAGCAGTTCCGTGGGACAATATGGCTACACCTTC
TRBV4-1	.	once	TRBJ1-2	CASSHLGPDYGYTF	TGCGCCAGCAGCCATCTCGGCCCCGACTATGGCTACACCTTC
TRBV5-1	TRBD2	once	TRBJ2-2	CASSLSGTPNTGELFF	TGCGCCAGCAGCTTAAGCGGGACTCCGAACACCGGGGAGCTGTTTTTT
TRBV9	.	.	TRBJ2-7	CASTDGREQYF	TGTGCCAGCACCGATGGGCGCGAGCAGTACTTC
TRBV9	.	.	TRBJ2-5	CASSPRVGETQYF	TGTGCCAGCAGCCCCAGGGTCGGGGAGACCCAGTACTTC
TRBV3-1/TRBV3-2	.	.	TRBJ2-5	CASSPPVRPETQYF	TGTGCCAGCAGCCCTCCCGTGCGGCCTGAGACCCAGTACTTC
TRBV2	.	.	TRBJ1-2	CASSPLNGYTF	TGTGCCAGCTCCCCCTTAAATGGCTACACCTTC